The 20 T cell receptor beta chains listed next were all sequenced from one sample in a study of OX40 agonist ivuxolimab in advanced cancers. TCRdb's table, derived via immunoSEQ multiplex PCR, lists solely in-frame clones and lacks some. Seen here are roughly 100,000 clones, 80% to 90% observed once, and the top ten hold 5.5%. Sequencing used CD4+ or CD8+ T cells sorted from blood, obtained in a trial of the OX40 agonist ivuxolimab. The receptor source for this set is an adult with an advanced solid tumor such as melanoma, head and neck, liver or kidney cancer.

The J gene is TRBJ2-4, the V gene TRBV7-2; 7 positions agree with TRBD1. CDR3 size: 14 residues. From germline, CDR1 is SGHTA and CDR2 FQGNSA. The V and J ends lost 5 bases and 8 bases, in that order; junction bases with no gene match: 9. The CDR3 spells CASSARQGGDIQYF. CDR3 nucleotides: TGTGCCAGCAGCGCGCGACAGGGCGGAGACATTCAGTACTTC.

This chain links TRBV7-2 with TRBJ2-3; 12 nucleotides align to TRBD2. V gave up 2 bases and J gave up 3 bases; unmatched junction bases: 12. This CDR3 has 19 amino acids. Germline V CDR1 and CDR2: SGHTA, FQGNSA. The CDR3, as DNA: TGTGCCAGCAGCTTATGGGAATTTTGGACTAGCGGGATTACAGATACGCAGTATTTT. Its translation is CASSLWEFWTSGITDTQYF. Full variable domain (rest looked up from reference TRBV7-2 and TRBJ2-3): GAGVSQSPSNKVTEKGKDVELRCDPISGHTALYWYRQSLGQGLEFLIYFQGNSAPDKSGLPSDRFSAERTGGSVSTLTIQRTQQEDSAVYLCASSLWEFWTSGITDTQYFGPGTRLTVL.

The chain combines TRBV4-2 with TRBJ2-5; TRBD2 is a possible D gene (5 bases). This CDR3 has 15 amino acids. Germline V gene data show CDR1 as LGHNA and CDR2 as YNFKEQ. V lost 4 bases, J lost 2 bases, and 14 bases lay in between. CDR3 amino acids: CASSPSGNLQETQYF. Written as DNA, the CDR3 is TGTGCCAGCAGCCCGAGCGGAAACCTACAAGAGACCCAGTACTTC.

The chain recombines TRBV6-6 with TRBJ2-7, with a weak D call TRBD1 (5 bases). The germline V and J ends were trimmed by 6 bases and 0 bases, with 9 bases remaining between them. Germline CDR1 is MNHNY and CDR2 is SVGAGI (reference sequence). There are 13 residues in the CDR3. The CDR3 sequence is CASSQGYSYEQYF. The CDR3 nucleotides read TGTGCCAGCAGCCAGGGTTACTCCTACGAGCAGTACTTC.

J is TRBJ1-2 and V is TRBV30; 7 bases are shared with TRBD1. V lost 5 bases and J lost 4; bases outside the gene matches: 13. CDR1 is GTSNPN and CDR2 is SVGIG in the germline V gene (reference sequence). There are 15 residues in the CDR3. CDR3 in amino acids: CAWVIETGWPYGYTF. CDR3 sequence (DNA): TGTGCCTGGGTGATAGAGACAGGGTGGCCCTATGGCTACACCTTC.

The chain is built from TRBV7-9 and TRBJ1-4; 9 positions match TRBD1. Unmatched junction bases numbered 1, after V lost 0 bases and J lost 2 bases. The germline V gene encodes CDR1 SEHNR and CDR2 FQNEAQ (reference sequence). The CDR3 totals 16 residues. The CDR3 region is CASSLAGTGTNEKLFF. CDR3 sequence (DNA): TGTGCCAGCAGCTTAGCTGGGACAGGGACTAATGAAAAACTGTTTTTT.

For the CDR3, the DNA is TGTGCCAGCAGCCCCGCGGGGGACAGGGTCGATGGCTACACCTTC. Translated, it gives CASSPAGDRVDGYTF. This rearrangement joins TRBV5-4 to TRBJ1-2; 9 bases match TRBD1. The germline CDR1 and CDR2 sequences are SGHNT and YYREEE (reference sequence). This CDR3 region has 15 residues. Trimming at V came to 4 bases and at J to 6 bases, leaving 10 bases not matched to a gene.

The chain carries TRBV19 and TRBJ2-4; no reliable D call. The germline CDR1 and CDR2 sequences are LNHDA and SQIVND (reference sequence). The CDR3 has 13 amino acids. The germline V and J ends were trimmed by 0 bases and 8 bases, with 8 bases remaining between them. The CDR3 region is CASSIERSHIQYF. DNA for the CDR3: TGTGCCAGTAGTATAGAGCGCAGTCACATTCAGTACTTC.

The chain carries TRBV19 and TRBJ1-1, with D possibly matching TRBD1 (5 bases). V was cut by 5 bases and J by 1 base, with 8 bases left in between. Germline V gene sequence: CDR1 LNHDA, CDR2 SQIVND (reference sequence). CDR3 length: 13 residues. The CDR3: CASSVGTNTEAFF. For the CDR3, the DNA is TGTGCCAGTAGTGTAGGGACGAACACTGAAGCTTTCTTT.

This clone was detected only a few times. The V and J genes are TRBV7-9 and TRBJ1-2; 8 bases are shared with TRBD1. V shed 4 bases and J 5 bases; nucleotides not matched to a gene: 12. The CDR3 runs 16 residues. Germline V CDR1 and CDR2: SEHNR, FQNEAQ (reference sequence). CDR3 coding DNA: TGTGCCAGCAGCTCGTTGCAAACAGGGGGGTTTTATGGCTACACCTTC. As protein: CASSSLQTGGFYGYTF.

Remarks on this clone: Other DNA sequences of this sample code for an identical CDR3. V and J are TRBV7-2 and TRBJ1-1; no reliable D call. Between the trimmed V and J ends, which lost 1 base and 5 bases, there was a span of 5 bases. The CDR3 has 12 residues. Germline V gene data show CDR1 as SGHTA and CDR2 as FQGNSA. DNA of the CDR3: TGTGCCAGCAGCTTAGGGCTAACTGAAGCTTTCTTT. It specifies CASSLGLTEAFF.

The chain carries TRBV7-2 and TRBJ2-5; 12 positions agree with TRBD2. V shed 5 bases and J 6 bases; nucleotides not matched to a gene: 7. This CDR3 is 15 amino acids long. CDR1 and CDR2 from the germline V gene are SGHTA and FQGNSA. The CDR3 loop is CASSKRTSGEQTQYF. The CDR3 bases are TGTGCCAGCAGCAAAAGGACTAGCGGGGAGCAGACCCAGTACTTC.

Only a few counts were recorded for this clone. The V and J genes are TRBV14 and TRBJ1-1; 7 bases line up with TRBD1. J was trimmed by 1 base and V by 6 bases; bases with no gene match: 8. The CDR3 extends over 15 amino acids. Germline V CDR1 and CDR2: SGHDN, FVKESK. The CDR3 reads CASRQRTGKNTEAFF. As DNA, the CDR3 is TGTGCCAGCAGACAACGGACAGGAAAGAACACTGAAGCTTTCTTT.

The chain employs TRBV9 and TRBJ2-7; tentatively, D is TRBD2 (5 bases). V shed 0 bases and J shed 4 bases, with 11 bases lying between them. The CDR3 has 14 residues. Per the germline V gene, CDR1 is SGDLS and CDR2 is YYNGEE. The CDR3 bases are TGTGCCAGCAGCGTAGAGGTCCGCGGGTACGAGCAGTACTTC. Translating it yields CASSVEVRGYEQYF.

CDR3 loop: CASSYSGTDYEQYF. The CDR3 DNA reads TGTGCCAGCAGTTACTCGGGGACAGACTACGAGCAGTACTTC. The rearrangement links TRBV6-5 to TRBJ2-7; 7 nucleotides line up with TRBD1. Germline CDR1 MNHEY, CDR2 SVGAGI. This CDR3 is built from 14 residues. Trimming removed 0 bases from V and 3 bases from J; junction bases left unmatched: 2.

The rearrangement joins TRBV18 to TRBJ2-2; D is uncertain. CDR1 is KGHSH and CDR2 is LQKENI in the germline V gene. Trimming left V 3 bases short and J 1 base short, with 3 bases between. The CDR3 sequence is 13 residues long. The CDR3 spells CASSPLNTGELFF. CDR3 nucleotide sequence: TGTGCCAGCTCACCCTTGAACACCGGGGAGCTGTTTTTT.

The chain is built from TRBV30 and TRBJ2-7, with 8 bases that match TRBD2. The CDR3 spans 15 residues. The J segment lost 6 bases and the V segment lost 0 bases, leaving 10 bases of the junction unmatched. CDR1 is GTSNPN, CDR2 SVGIG, per germline (reference sequence). CDR3 amino acids: CAWSVHKLAACEQYF. The CDR3 bases are TGTGCCTGGAGTGTACACAAACTAGCGGCATGCGAGCAGTACTTC.

CDR3 in DNA: TGTGCCAGCAGCCTCGTCTCCACTGGAAACACCATATATTTT. Translation gives CASSLVSTGNTIYF. This chain links TRBV7-8 with TRBJ1-3; D remains unclear. The CDR3 is made up of 14 amino acids. The germline V and J ends were trimmed by 5 bases and 2 bases, with 10 bases remaining between them. Germline CDR1 is SGHVS and CDR2 is FQNEAQ.

The rearrangement uses TRBV5-1 and TRBJ2-1; 12 bases are shared with TRBD2. Per the germline V gene, CDR1 is SGHRS and CDR2 is YFSETQ. V shed 4 bases, J shed 0 bases, and the junction held 2 bases outside the gene matches. CDR3 length equals 16 residues. CDR3 bases: TGCGCCAGCAGCCAGACTAGCGGGAGCTCCTACAATGAGCAGTTCTTC. This codes for CASSQTSGSSYNEQFF.

The chain has TRBV30 and TRBJ1-2, with 9 bases fitting TRBD1. Germline CDR1 reads GTSNPN; CDR2 reads SVGIG (reference sequence). The CDR3 spans 14 residues. Trimming at V came to 3 bases and at J to 4 bases, leaving 6 bases not matched to a gene. CDR3 coding DNA: TGTGCCTGGAGCCAAACAGGGGGCCTCTATGGCTACACCTTC. This gives the protein CAWSQTGGLYGYTF.